Below, one T cell receptor (beta chain) is given with its context. Which antigen it targets is not known. Base qualities are not at hand, and no much larger clone is one base apart. The data were taken from a study of blood T cells in healthy people across ages (dated by TCRdb to 2013 to 2016). Notes on the research overall: In model experiments, template switching captured roughly one uniquely barcoded TCR beta cDNA molecule for every two T cells. Donors were grouped into four age groups: young (average roughly 15 years), middle-aged (about 38), aged (approximately 58) and long-lived (around 82). Two additional independent replicas of 1 million unique cDNA reads from the same blood draw were analyzed for two donors (one aged 18 to 30 and one aged 80 or older). To avoid experimental bias, donors of different ages were distributed randomly across sequencing lanes. To track age-related changes in TCR beta repertoire diversity, the study relied on deep sequencing normalized with unique cDNA molecular identifiers. Broader findings and caveats from the paper: The CMV infection status of donors was not known, potentially confounding age-related changes in expanded clonotypes. Observed TCR beta diversity per million T cells fell roughly linearly with age, and a significant reduction was already apparent by age approximately 40. Because profiling used bulk unsorted PBMCs, naive and antigen-experienced compartments could not be compared conclusively. Compared with the aged group, more naive CD4+ T cells, fewer expanded clones and increased TCR diversity were shown by the long-lived group, suggesting age selection. There was a strong correlation between observed TCR beta diversity and the percentage of naive T cells measured by flow cytometry. Estimates of total diversity based on one million sequenced T cells were considered lower bounds and underestimates.

The donors were 40 or so Caucasian individuals from Russia, aged roughly 6 to 100 years, who were systemically healthy. Each donor gave ten milliliters of peripheral blood, collected into EDTA-treated Vacutainer tubes. Ficoll-Paque density-gradient centrifugation was used to isolate PBMCs, with at least 6.5 million per sample. Total RNA, at least 5 micrograms per sample, was extracted from PBMCs with Trizol reagent. For every donor, flow cytometry on a PBMC aliquot measured the percentage of naive CD45RAhigh/CD27high T cells. The CDR3 holds 17 amino acids from the cysteine to the phenylalanine. The entry retains the CDR3 DNA only, 51 bases that are in frame from base 1. The CDR1 and CDR2 encoded by the germline V gene are MDHEN and SYDVKM. Trimming takes 1 base off V and 5 bases off J; junction bases not matched to a gene: 10. The library was built by means of 5' RACE. The reads were generated on an Illumina HiSeq 2500. A second PCR of roughly 7 to 11 cycles was performed with a sample-barcoded 5' primer and a J-beta primer mix. A unique molecular identifier was introduced onto each TCR beta cDNA molecule by a template-switch 5' adaptor carrying 12 random nucleotides. At least 2.5 million CDR3-containing paired-end reads were obtained from each sample. The Mint cDNA synthesis kit, primed by a TRBC-specific oligonucleotide, was used to synthesize first-strand cDNA from all RNA. All cDNA was treated with uracil-DNA glycosylase and then went through a first 18-cycle PCR with the universal primers M1SS and BC2_uni_R. The study's own analysis went as follows. Normalization of each sample was performed by random selection of 1 million high-quality reads, each carrying a distinct molecular identifier. Instead of being binned into consensus sequences, reads that shared molecular identifiers were thrown out. MiTCR, run with a Q25 quality threshold and the strictest error-elimination algorithm, handled CDR3 identification, clonotype clustering and error correction. Lower-bound total TCR beta diversity was estimated with a nonparametric unseen species model using Euler transformation. Using fastp trimming at Q25 and MiXCR clonotype assembly, TCRdb reanalyzed the public sequencing data and kept in-frame beta chains. Each CDR3 protein gets just one entry, which takes the most common genes and DNA from the rows behind it. The V and J calls shown here were made by TCRdb, not taken from the authors' results. For this sample the table gives about 1.6 million distinct CDR3 sequences, of which roughly 30% were detected only once. The ten most abundant clones make up approximately 10% of the sample.

This clonotype originated in a woman aged 25-40 years in good health. This receptor chain uses TRBV28 and TRBJ2-3; the central 9 bases match TRBD2. Source material: blood. The bases read TGTGCCAGCAGTTTATACCCTAGCGGGGTGTTGGTAGATACGCAGTATTTT. It translates as CASSLYPSGVLVDTQYF.